This TCR beta chain was identified in a study of T cells in narcolepsy. This clone came up once. Germline loops: CDR1 SGHAT, CDR2 FQNNGV. The V end was cut by 0 bases, the J end by 0 bases, with 12 bases between. The CDR3 length is 17 residues. Libraries were prepared by immunoSEQ multiplex PCR; TCRdb keeps only in-frame clonotypes and omits some of them. The sample yields under 35,000 clones, around 83% seen once. The chain is built from TRBV11-2 and TRBJ2-4; D is unclear. The origin of this receptor is a human donor in good health. Sequencing was carried out using memory (CD45RA-) CD4+ T cells from blood. The CDR3 sequence is CASSLDQTLVAKNIQYF. For the CDR3, the DNA is TGTGCCAGCAGCTTAGATCAAACCCTTGTAGCCAAAAACATTCAGTACTTC.